This T cell receptor (beta chain) is drawn from a study of long-term antiretroviral therapy in people with HIV. This was the immunoSEQ v3.0 assay at survey level. Measured with immunoSEQ multiplex PCR; TCRdb has only the in-frame clones, and not every one. The table records roughly 16,000 clones, more than 85% of them present only once. The source was unsorted PBMCs, collected 0.3 years after starting antiretroviral therapy. The sequence was obtained from a man aged 55 to 70 with HIV.

The CDR3 spells CSVEEKTAHTEAFF. The CDR3 bases are TGCAGCGTTGAAGAAAAAACAGCTCACACTGAAGCTTTCTTT. J is TRBJ1-1 and V is TRBV29-1; D call uncertain. V lost 0 bases and J 3 bases, leaving 11 bases between the germline ends. Germline values: CDR1 SQVTM, CDR2 ANQGSEA. CDR3 length: 14 residues.